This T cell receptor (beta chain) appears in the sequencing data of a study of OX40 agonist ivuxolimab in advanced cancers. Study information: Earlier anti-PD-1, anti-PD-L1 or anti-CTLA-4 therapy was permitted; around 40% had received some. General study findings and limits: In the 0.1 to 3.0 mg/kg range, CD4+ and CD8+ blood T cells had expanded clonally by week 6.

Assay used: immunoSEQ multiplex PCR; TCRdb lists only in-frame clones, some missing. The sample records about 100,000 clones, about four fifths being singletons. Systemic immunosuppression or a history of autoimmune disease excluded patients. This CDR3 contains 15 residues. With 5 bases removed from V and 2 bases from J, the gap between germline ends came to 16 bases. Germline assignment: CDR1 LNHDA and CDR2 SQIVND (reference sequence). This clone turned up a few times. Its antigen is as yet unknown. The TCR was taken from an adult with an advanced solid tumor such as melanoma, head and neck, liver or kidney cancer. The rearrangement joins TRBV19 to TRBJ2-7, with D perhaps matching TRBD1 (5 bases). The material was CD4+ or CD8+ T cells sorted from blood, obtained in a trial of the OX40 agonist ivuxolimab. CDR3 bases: TGTGCCAGTAGTGCCACGGACACCTACCCCTACGAGCAGTACTTC. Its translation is CASSATDTYPYEQYF.